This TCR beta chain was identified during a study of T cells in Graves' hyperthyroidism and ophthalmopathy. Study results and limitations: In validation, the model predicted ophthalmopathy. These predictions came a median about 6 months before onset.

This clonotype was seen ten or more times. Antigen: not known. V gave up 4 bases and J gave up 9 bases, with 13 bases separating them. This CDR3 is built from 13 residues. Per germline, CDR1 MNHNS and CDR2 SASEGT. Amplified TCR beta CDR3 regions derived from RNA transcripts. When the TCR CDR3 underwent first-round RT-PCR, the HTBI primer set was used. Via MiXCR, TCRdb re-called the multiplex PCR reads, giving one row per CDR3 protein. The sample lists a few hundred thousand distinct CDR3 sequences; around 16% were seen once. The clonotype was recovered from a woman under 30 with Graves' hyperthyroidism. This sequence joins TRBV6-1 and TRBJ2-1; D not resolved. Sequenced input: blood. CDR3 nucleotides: TGTGCCAGCAGTGGGTCCGAGCTCGGTGAGCAGTTCTTC. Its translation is CASSGSELGEQFF.